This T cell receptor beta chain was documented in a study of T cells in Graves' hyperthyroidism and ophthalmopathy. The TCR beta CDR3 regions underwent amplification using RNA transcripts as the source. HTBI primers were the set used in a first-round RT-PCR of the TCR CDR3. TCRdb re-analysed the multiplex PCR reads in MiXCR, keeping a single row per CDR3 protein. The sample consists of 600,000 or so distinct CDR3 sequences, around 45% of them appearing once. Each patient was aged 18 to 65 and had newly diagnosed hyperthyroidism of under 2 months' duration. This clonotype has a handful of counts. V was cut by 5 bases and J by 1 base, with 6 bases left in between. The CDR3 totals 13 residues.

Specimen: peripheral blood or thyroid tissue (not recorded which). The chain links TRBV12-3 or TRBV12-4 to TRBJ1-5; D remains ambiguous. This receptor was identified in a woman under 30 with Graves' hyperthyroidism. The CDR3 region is CASSLPSNQPQHF. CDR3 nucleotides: TGTGCCAGCAGTCTTCCAAGCAATCAGCCCCAGCATTTT.